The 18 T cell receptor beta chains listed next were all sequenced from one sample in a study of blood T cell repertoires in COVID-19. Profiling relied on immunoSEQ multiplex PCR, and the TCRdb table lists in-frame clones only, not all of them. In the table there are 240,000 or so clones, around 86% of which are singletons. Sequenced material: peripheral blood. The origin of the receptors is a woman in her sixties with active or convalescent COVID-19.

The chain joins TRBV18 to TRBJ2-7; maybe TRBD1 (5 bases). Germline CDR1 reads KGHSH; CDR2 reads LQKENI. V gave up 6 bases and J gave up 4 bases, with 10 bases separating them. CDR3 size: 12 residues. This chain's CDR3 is CASSPRDYEQYF. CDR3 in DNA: TGTGCCAGCTCCCCCAGGGATTACGAGCAGTACTTC. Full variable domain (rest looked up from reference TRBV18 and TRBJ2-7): NAGVMQNPRHLVRRRGQEARLRCSPMKGHSHVYWYRQLPEEGLKFMVYLQKENIIDESGMPKERFSAEFPKEGPSILRIQQVVRGDSAAYFCASSPRDYEQYFGPGTRLTVT.

DNA for the CDR3: TGTGCCAGCAGCTCCCAGGGTAAGAACACTGAAGCTTTCTTT. It codes for CASSSQGKNTEAFF. V gene TRBV5-4 combines with J gene TRBJ1-1; TRBD1 might be the D (5 bases). Trimming stripped 3 bases from V and 1 base from J, with 10 bases between. This CDR3 is 14 amino acids long. Germline CDR1 SGHNT, CDR2 YYREEE (reference sequence).

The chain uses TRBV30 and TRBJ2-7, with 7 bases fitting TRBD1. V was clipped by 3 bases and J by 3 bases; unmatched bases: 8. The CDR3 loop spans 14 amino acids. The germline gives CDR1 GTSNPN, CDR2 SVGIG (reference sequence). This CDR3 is CAWSATGFLYEQYF. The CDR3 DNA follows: TGTGCCTGGAGCGCGACAGGGTTCCTCTACGAGCAGTACTTC.

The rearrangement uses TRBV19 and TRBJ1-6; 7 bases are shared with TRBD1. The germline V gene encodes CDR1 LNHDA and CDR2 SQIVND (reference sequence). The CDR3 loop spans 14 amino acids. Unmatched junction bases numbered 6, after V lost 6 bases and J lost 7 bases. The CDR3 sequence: CASSDRDRNSPLHF. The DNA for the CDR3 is TGTGCCAGTAGCGACCGGGACAGAAATTCACCCCTCCACTTT.

The CDR3, as DNA: TGTGCAAGTCGCTTAGTGTACGACAGATTGGCCCTTTTAAGGAACACCGGGGAGCTGTTTTTT. The encoded protein is CASRLVYDRLALLRNTGELFF. The J gene is TRBJ2-2, the V gene TRBV12-2; the D segment call TRBD1 is taken from the table without a DNA check. TRBV12-2 is tagged as a pseudogene. CDR3 size: 21 residues.

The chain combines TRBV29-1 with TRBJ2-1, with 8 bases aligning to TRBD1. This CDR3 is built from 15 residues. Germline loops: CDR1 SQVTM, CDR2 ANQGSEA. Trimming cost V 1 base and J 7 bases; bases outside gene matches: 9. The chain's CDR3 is CSVEGGADRVNEQFF. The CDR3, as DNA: TGCAGCGTTGAAGGGGGCGCGGACAGGGTTAATGAGCAGTTCTTC.

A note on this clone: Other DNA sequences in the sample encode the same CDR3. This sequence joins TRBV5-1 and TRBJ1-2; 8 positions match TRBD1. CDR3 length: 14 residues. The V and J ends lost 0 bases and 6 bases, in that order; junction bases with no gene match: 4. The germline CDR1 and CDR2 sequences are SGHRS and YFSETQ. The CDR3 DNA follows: TGCGCCAGCAGCTTGGGAACAGGGGGAAATGGCTACACCTTC. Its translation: CASSLGTGGNGYTF.

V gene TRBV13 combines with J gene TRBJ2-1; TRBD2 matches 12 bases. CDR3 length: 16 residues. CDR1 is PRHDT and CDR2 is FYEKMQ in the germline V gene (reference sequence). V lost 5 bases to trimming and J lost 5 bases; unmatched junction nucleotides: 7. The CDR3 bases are TGTGCCAGCAGCACTACCCTAGCGGGGGGGCACAATGAGCAGTTCTTC. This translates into CASSTTLAGGHNEQFF.

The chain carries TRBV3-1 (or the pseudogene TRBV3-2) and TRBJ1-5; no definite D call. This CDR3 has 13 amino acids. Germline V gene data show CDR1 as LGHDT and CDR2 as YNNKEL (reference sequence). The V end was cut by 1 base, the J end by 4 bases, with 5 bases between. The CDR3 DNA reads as TGTGCCAGCAGCCAAGTCGGGAATCAGCCCCAGCATTTT. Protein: CASSQVGNQPQHF.

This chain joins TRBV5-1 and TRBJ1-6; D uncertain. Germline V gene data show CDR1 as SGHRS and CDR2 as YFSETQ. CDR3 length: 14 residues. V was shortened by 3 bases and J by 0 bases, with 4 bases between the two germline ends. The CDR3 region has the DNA TGCGCCAGCAGCTCTACCTCCTATAATTCACCCCTCCACTTT. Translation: CASSSTSYNSPLHF.

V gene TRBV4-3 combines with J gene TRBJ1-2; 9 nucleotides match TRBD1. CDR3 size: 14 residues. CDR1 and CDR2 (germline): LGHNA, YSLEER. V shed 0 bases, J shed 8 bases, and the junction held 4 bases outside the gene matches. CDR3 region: CASSQDRDRAGYTF. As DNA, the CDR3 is TGCGCCAGCAGCCAAGACCGGGACAGGGCAGGCTACACCTTC.

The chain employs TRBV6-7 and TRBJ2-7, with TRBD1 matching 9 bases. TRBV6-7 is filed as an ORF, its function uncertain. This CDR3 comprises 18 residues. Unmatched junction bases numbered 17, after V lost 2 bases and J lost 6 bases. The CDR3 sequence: CASSYPRGLGQGESEQYF. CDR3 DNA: TGTGCCAGCAGTTACCCGAGGGGCCTGGGACAGGGTGAGTCCGAGCAGTACTTC.

The CDR3 reads CSAGEGRQQPQHF. The CDR3 DNA is TGCAGCGCCGGGGAGGGTAGGCAACAGCCCCAGCATTTT. This rearrangement joins TRBV29-1 to TRBJ1-5; D is undetermined. The V end was cut by 7 bases, the J end by 7 bases, with 17 bases between. This CDR3 region has 13 residues. Germline CDR1 is SQVTM and CDR2 is ANQGSEA.

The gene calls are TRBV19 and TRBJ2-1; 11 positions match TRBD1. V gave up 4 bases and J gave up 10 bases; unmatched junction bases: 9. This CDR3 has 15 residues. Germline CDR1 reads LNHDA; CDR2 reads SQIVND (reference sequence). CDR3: CASSTGQGANGEQFF. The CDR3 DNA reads TGTGCCAGTAGTACCGGACAGGGGGCAAACGGGGAGCAGTTCTTC.

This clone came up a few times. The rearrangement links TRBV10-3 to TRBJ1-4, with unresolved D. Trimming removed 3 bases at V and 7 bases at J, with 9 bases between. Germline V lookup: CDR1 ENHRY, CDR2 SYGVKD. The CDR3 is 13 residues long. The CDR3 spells CAISEVESEKLFF. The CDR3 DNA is TGTGCCATCAGTGAAGTGGAGAGTGAAAAACTGTTTTTT.

The CDR3 region is CASSPGGSSYEQYF. CDR3 nucleotide sequence: TGTGCCAGCAGCCCAGGGGGGAGCTCCTACGAGCAGTACTTC. V is TRBV5-4 and J is TRBJ2-7; tentative D call: TRBD1 (7 bases). The CDR3 loop spans 14 amino acids. From germline, CDR1 is SGHNT and CDR2 YYREEE (reference sequence). Trimming removed 4 bases from V and 0 bases from J, with 11 bases in between.

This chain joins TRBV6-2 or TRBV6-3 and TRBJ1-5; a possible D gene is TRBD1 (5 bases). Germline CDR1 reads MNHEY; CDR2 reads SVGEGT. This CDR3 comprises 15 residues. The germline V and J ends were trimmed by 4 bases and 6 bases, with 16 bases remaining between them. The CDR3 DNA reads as TGTGCCAGCAGTTGGGGCGGTGGGTCGGGTCAGCCCCAGCATTTT. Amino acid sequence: CASSWGGGSGQPQHF.

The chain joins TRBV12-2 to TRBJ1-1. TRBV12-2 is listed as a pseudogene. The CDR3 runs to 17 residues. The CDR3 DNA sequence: TGTGCAAGTCGCCCCCGAGACGGTGCGGGGTTGAACACTGAAGCTTTCTTT. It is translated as CASRPRDGAGLNTEAFF.